This T cell receptor (beta chain) was documented in a study of blood T cell repertoires in COVID-19. Study as a whole: The United States, Italy and Spain supplied acute and convalescent COVID-19 samples. T cells, B-cell-depleted T cells, or PBMCs supplied cDNA or gDNA.

The CDR3 covers 14 residues. The V gene's germline CDR1 is SGHNT and CDR2 YENEEA. V lost 5 bases and J lost 7, with 17 bases in between. Study processing details: Reference gene primer amplification yielded estimated nucleated cell counts. Assay used: immunoSEQ multiplex PCR; TCRdb lists only in-frame clones, some missing. V and J calls and clone size follow that table, whereas D and trimming were derived from the DNA. Of 150,000 to 200,000 clones in the sample, approximately 90% were seen once. Patients in Seattle were enrolled during active infection, then followed longitudinally. This clone was seen a few times.

The clonotype comes from a woman between 70 and 85 years old with COVID-19, enrolled during active disease. This chain uses TRBV11-3 with TRBJ1-2; tentative D call: TRBD1 (5 bases). The specimen was peripheral blood. For the CDR3, the DNA is TGTGCCAGCAGCCCCCCCGGGGGATTGAGTGGCTACACCTTC. This translates into CASSPPGGLSGYTF.